This record covers a single T cell receptor (beta chain). Enrollment of patients from Seattle took place during active infection, with longitudinal follow-up. This record belongs to a study of blood T cell repertoires in COVID-19. For the study at large: Sources were T cells, B-cell-depleted T cells, or PBMCs; the material itself was cDNA or gDNA.

The CDR3 is 13 amino acids. Germline lookup yields CDR1 SGHNT and CDR2 YENEEA. Trimming cost V 2 bases and J 5 bases, with 6 bases left between them. Per the study methods: Reference gene primers were amplified, and this amplification served to estimate nucleated cell counts. Measured with immunoSEQ multiplex PCR; TCRdb has only the in-frame clones, and not every one. V, J and clone size were drawn from that table, and D and trimming were deduced from the DNA. The table records just over 350,000 clones, approximately 86% of them present only once. The sequence derives from a woman in her fifties or sixties with COVID-19, enrolled during active disease. The V call is TRBV11-3, the J call TRBJ1-4, with D perhaps TRBD1 (6 bases). Specimen: peripheral blood. The CDR3 protein is CASSLRGNEKLFF. CDR3 bases: TGTGCCAGCAGCTTAAGGGGGAATGAAAAACTGTTTTTT. Supplemented by reference TRBV11-3 and TRBJ1-4, the full variable domain reads EAGVVQSPRYKIIEKKQPVAFWCNPISGHNTLYWYLQNLGQGPELLIRYENEEAVDDSQLPKDRFSAERLKGVDSTLKIQPAELGDSAVYLCASSLRGNEKLFFGSGTQLSVL.